The next 17 T cell receptor beta chains were all read from a single sample in a study of OX40 agonist ivuxolimab in advanced cancers. Sequencing was performed with immunoSEQ multiplex PCR; in TCRdb, only in-frame clones are kept and a portion is missing. The data hold fewer than 65,000 clones, with around 88% observed a single time. Sequences were derived from CD4+ or CD8+ T cells sorted from blood, sampled in a trial of the OX40 agonist ivuxolimab. These TCRs come from an adult with an advanced solid tumor such as melanoma, head and neck, liver or kidney cancer.

This clone was found once. The rearrangement joins TRBV7-9 to TRBJ1-4, with 7 bases that match TRBD1. This CDR3 is built from 15 residues. Germline-derived CDR1 and CDR2 are SEHNR and FQNEAQ (reference sequence). V was pared by 6 bases and J by 4 bases, with 8 bases of the junction left unmatched. CDR3 bases: TGTGCCAGCAGAGGGGGCCTCTCTGGTAATGAAAAACTGTTTTTT. Its translation: CASRGGLSGNEKLFF.

This chain joins TRBV19 and TRBJ2-1, with TRBD1 identical over 11 bases. Looked up from germline, CDR1 is LNHDA and CDR2 is SQIVND (reference sequence). Losses at the gene ends were 6 bases for V and 7 bases for J; bases not matched to a gene: 5. The CDR3 spans 14 residues. CDR3: CASSPGQGANEQFF. DNA of the CDR3: TGTGCCAGTAGCCCCGGACAGGGGGCGAATGAGCAGTTCTTC.

The chain couples TRBV5-1 to TRBJ2-5, with TRBD1 as a possible D gene (8 bases). Germline V gene sequence: CDR1 SGHRS, CDR2 YFSETQ. The CDR3 extends over 16 amino acids. The V end was cut by 4 bases, the J end by 2 bases, with 18 bases between. The CDR3 DNA is TGCGCCAGCAGCCCAGGGGGCGGGGGCACACAAGAGACCCAGTACTTC. It specifies CASSPGGGGTQETQYF.

The gene calls are TRBV30 and TRBJ1-2, with D tentatively TRBD1 (6 bases). The CDR3 loop spans 13 amino acids. The V and J ends lost 4 bases and 4 bases respectively, with 13 bases between them. Germline V gene data show CDR1 as GTSNPN and CDR2 as SVGIG (reference sequence). The CDR3 reads CAWTPGQGYGYTF. CDR3 DNA sequence: TGTGCCTGGACCCCGGGACAAGGCTATGGCTACACCTTC.

The rearrangement joins TRBV5-6 to TRBJ2-4; D is ambiguous. Germline V gene sequence: CDR1 SGHDT, CDR2 YYEEEE. Trimming removed 4 bases from V and 9 bases from J, with 17 bases in between. CDR3 length equals 14 residues. The CDR3 bases are TGTGCCAGCAGCCTGACCCAAAGCCGCAGCATTCAGTACTTC. It is translated as CASSLTQSRSIQYF.

This clone appeared once. The V call is TRBV7-8, the J call TRBJ1-1; maybe TRBD1 (6 bases). V was pared by 1 base and J by 7 bases, with 10 bases between. CDR3 size: 13 residues. In germline, CDR1 is SGHVS, CDR2 FQNEAQ. CDR3 sequence (DNA): TGTGCCAGCAGCTTAGTTGAGGGGGGTGAAGCTTTCTTT. As protein: CASSLVEGGEAFF.

The CDR3, as DNA: TGCGCCAGCAGCACCCATCCAGGGGTTGAGACTGAAGCTTTCTTT. It yields the protein CASSTHPGVETEAFF. The J gene is TRBJ1-1, the V gene TRBV5-1, with D tentatively TRBD1 (6 bases). Deletions cut 4 bases from V and 5 bases from J, with 18 bases between. The CDR3 has 15 residues. Germline V lookup: CDR1 SGHRS, CDR2 YFSETQ.

This clone was found a few times. This sequence joins TRBV11-2 and TRBJ1-1; 7 bases match TRBD1. V was pared by 5 bases and J by 1 base, with 10 bases of the junction left unmatched. Germline V gene data show CDR1 as SGHAT and CDR2 as FQNNGV. The CDR3 runs 16 residues. CDR3 loop: CASSTLNRGSNTEAFF. DNA for the CDR3: TGTGCCAGCAGCACACTTAACAGGGGCTCGAACACTGAAGCTTTCTTT.

The J gene is TRBJ2-2, the V gene TRBV2, with 7 bases lining up with TRBD1. CDR1 and CDR2 (germline): SNHLY, FYNNEI. With V trimmed by 6 bases and J by 1 base, 5 bases remained unmatched. The CDR3 sequence is 15 residues long. CDR3 in amino acids: CASSLGTVNTGELFF. The CDR3, as DNA: TGTGCCAGCAGCCTCGGGACAGTGAACACCGGGGAGCTGTTTTTT.

The chain carries TRBV29-1 and TRBJ2-3; 12 nucleotides line up with TRBD2. V lost 6 bases, J lost 3 bases, and 4 bases stayed unmatched. The V gene's germline CDR1 is SQVTM and CDR2 ANQGSEA. The CDR3 runs 14 residues. CDR3 in DNA: TGCAGCGTCTTAACTAGCGGGAGGACAGATACGCAGTATTTT. Protein sequence: CSVLTSGRTDTQYF.

The V and J genes are TRBV5-1 and TRBJ2-3; TRBD2 matches at 7 bases. The germline V gene has CDR1 SGHRS and CDR2 YFSETQ. The ends lost 1 base at V and 2 bases at J; junction bases unmatched: 4. This CDR3 is built from 15 residues. CDR3 sequence reads: CASSLTSDTTDTQYF. The CDR3 coding sequence is TGCGCCAGCAGCTTGACTAGCGACACCACAGATACGCAGTATTTT.

V and J are TRBV18 and TRBJ1-1; no firm D call. This CDR3 is built from 13 residues. Looked up from germline, CDR1 is KGHSH and CDR2 is LQKENI. V was shortened by 3 bases and J by 4 bases, with 9 bases between the two germline ends. The DNA for the CDR3 is TGTGCCAGCTCACCTGCCGATTTCACTGAAGCTTTCTTT. Translation gives CASSPADFTEAFF.

The chain joins TRBV30 to TRBJ2-7; D perhaps matches TRBD2 (7 bases). CDR1 and CDR2 from the germline V gene are GTSNPN and SVGIG (reference sequence). CDR3 size: 12 residues. Trimming shortened V by 1 base and J by 5 bases, and 9 bases separated the two germline ends. The CDR3 protein is CAWSGGGHEQYF. CDR3 nucleotides: TGTGCCTGGAGTGGGGGGGGCCACGAGCAGTACTTC.

The chain recombines TRBV5-5 with TRBJ2-7; 8 nucleotides line up with TRBD2. Germline V gene lookup returns CDR1 SGHKS and CDR2 YYEKEE (reference sequence). The CDR3 contains 16 residues. J was trimmed by 2 bases and V by 6 bases; bases with no gene match: 13. CDR3 in amino acids: CASTPGGAPGAYEQYF. In DNA, the CDR3 is TGTGCCAGCACCCCGGGAGGGGCCCCCGGGGCCTACGAGCAGTACTTC.

This clone was observed a single time. V is TRBV5-6 and J is TRBJ2-7; 11 bases map to TRBD2. V was clipped by 5 bases and J by 3 bases; unmatched bases: 13. This CDR3 region has 17 residues. CDR1 and CDR2 from the germline V gene are SGHDT and YYEEEE. The CDR3 is CASRLAGGRAEGYEQYF. The CDR3 nucleotides are TGTGCCAGCAGGTTAGCGGGAGGGAGGGCCGAGGGCTACGAGCAGTACTTC.

V usage is TRBV5-6 and J usage is TRBJ1-6, with D possibly being TRBD1 (5 bases). Germline V gene data show CDR1 as SGHDT and CDR2 as YYEEEE. The CDR3 totals 16 residues. The germline V and J ends were trimmed by 5 bases and 5 bases, with 17 bases remaining between them. The CDR3 region is CASRPISGRDNSPLHF. The CDR3 DNA reads as TGTGCCAGCAGACCTATCTCGGGGCGCGATAATTCACCCCTCCACTTT.

The CDR3 here is CASSPPGLAGGQETQYF. In DNA, the CDR3 is TGTGCCAGCTCACCTCCCGGACTAGCGGGGGGGCAAGAGACCCAGTACTTC. This chain links TRBV18 with TRBJ2-5, with 15 bases that match TRBD2. Germline CDR1 and CDR2: KGHSH and LQKENI. The J segment lost 2 bases and the V segment lost 3 bases, leaving 4 bases of the junction unmatched. This CDR3 has 17 residues.